The 26 T cell receptor beta chains below all came from one sample that was sequenced in a study of early T cells in non-severe SARS-CoV-2 infection (dated by TCRdb to about 2021). Library method: 5' RACE. TCRdb lists the instrument as NextSeq 500. TCRdb applied fastp at Q25 and MiXCR to the public reads, then kept only in-frame beta chains. Each record represents a unique CDR3 protein, reported with the most common genes and DNA among its rows. This sample lists about 100,000 distinct CDR3 sequences; about 13% were detected once. The top ten hold 2% to 2.5% of the sample. The material sequenced was whole blood. These receptors were collected from an adult who was a healthcare worker with PCR-confirmed SARS-CoV-2 infection or an uninfected control (not recorded which).

The CDR3 protein is CSALLAGGLQETQYF. The CDR3 region has the DNA TGCAGTGCTCTACTAGCGGGGGGACTCCAAGAGACCCAGTACTTC. This rearrangement joins TRBV20-1 to TRBJ2-5, with TRBD2 matching over 12 bases. The CDR3 runs to 15 residues. V lost 5 bases to trimming and J lost 1 base; unmatched junction nucleotides: 5. Germline lookup yields CDR1 DFQATT and CDR2 SNEGSKA (reference sequence).

This chain uses TRBV28 with TRBJ2-7; D is perhaps TRBD1 (6 bases). Trimming left V 6 bases short and J 2 bases short, with 17 bases between. This CDR3 is 15 amino acids long. Germline CDR1 reads MDHEN; CDR2 reads SYDVKM. CDR3 DNA sequence: TGTGCCAGCAGCCCCAGTGAGGGGGTCCCCTACGAGCAGTACTTC. Its translation: CASSPSEGVPYEQYF.

This clonotype appeared a few times. The chain employs TRBV20-1 and TRBJ2-5, with a possible D match to TRBD2 (5 bases). V was clipped by 6 bases and J by 2 bases, with 16 bases between them. The CDR3 covers 14 residues. Germline V gives CDR1 DFQATT, CDR2 SNEGSKA (reference sequence). CDR3 amino acids: CSASGGSGQETQYF. CDR3 bases: TGCAGTGCCAGCGGTGGCAGTGGGCAAGAGACCCAGTACTTC.

This clonotype was observed a handful of times. The chain is built from TRBV14 and TRBJ2-1, with 7 bases that match TRBD2. The trim removed 1 base at V and 3 bases at J, leaving 3 bases unmatched. Germline CDR1 SGHDN, CDR2 FVKESK. The CDR3 is 15 amino acids. The CDR3 is CASSQVGGVYNEQFF. For the CDR3, the DNA is TGTGCCAGCAGCCAAGTGGGGGGGGTCTACAATGAGCAGTTCTTC.

The V and J genes are TRBV28 and TRBJ1-1; D uncertain. The V end was cut by 7 bases, the J end by 5 bases, with 17 bases between. CDR3 length equals 14 residues. CDR1 and CDR2 (germline): MDHEN, SYDVKM. The DNA of the CDR3 is TGTGCCAGCACAGGTCTTATTCCCCGAACTGAAGCTTTCTTT. Translation: CASTGLIPRTEAFF. The full variable domain, its missing parts supplied by reference TRBV28 and TRBJ1-1, is DVKVTQSSRYLVKRTGEKVFLECVQDMDHENMFWYRQDPGLGLRLIYFSYDVKMKEKGDIPEGYSVSREKKERFSLILESASTNQTSMYLCASTGLIPRTEAFFGQGTRLTVV.

This chain connects TRBV11-2 to TRBJ2-5, with no clear D. Germline V gives CDR1 SGHAT, CDR2 FQNNGV. The length of the CDR3 is 12 residues. The V and J ends lost 5 bases and 11 bases respectively, with 15 bases between them. CDR3 region: CASSHRGRRQYF. The CDR3 DNA follows: TGTGCCAGCAGCCACCGAGGTCGCAGGCAGTACTTC.

In this sample, this clonotype turned up many times. A read error may produce the germline difference seen at one junction end. The V and J genes are TRBV2 and TRBJ2-7, with D hard to call. Germline lookup yields CDR1 SNHLY and CDR2 FYNNEI. The CDR3 is 11 residues long. The chain's CDR3 is CASREGYEQYF. The CDR3 coding sequence is TGTGCCAGCAGGGAAGGCTACGAGCAGTACTTC.

This clonotype has a handful of counts. The chain employs TRBV12-3 or TRBV12-4 and TRBJ1-2; D not resolved. This CDR3 is 13 amino acids long. The V and J ends lost 6 bases and 3 bases respectively, with 11 bases between them. Written as DNA, the CDR3 is TGTGCCAGCAGCGGACTGCAAGACTATGGCTACACCTTC. Protein: CASSGLQDYGYTF.

V is TRBV5-1 and J is TRBJ2-6; no clear D gene. Germline CDR1 and CDR2: SGHRS and YFSETQ. The CDR3 contains 18 residues. Trimming removed 0 bases at V and 0 bases at J, with 13 bases between. Here the CDR3 DNA reads TGCGCCAGCAGCTTGGTCGGTGTGTCAATCTCTGGGGCCAACGTCCTGACTTTC. It codes for CASSLVGVSISGANVLTF.

This clonotype was detected a few times. The chain couples TRBV7-9 to TRBJ2-5; a weak D match, TRBD1 (6 bases). This CDR3 has 15 residues. CDR1 and CDR2 (germline): SEHNR, FQNEAQ (reference sequence). The V end was cut by 3 bases, the J end by 1 base, with 12 bases between. The CDR3 loop reads CASSFVGAIQETQYF. The CDR3 region has the DNA TGTGCCAGCAGCTTCGTGGGGGCAATCCAAGAGACCCAGTACTTC. Variable domain in full (rest from reference TRBV7-9 and TRBJ2-5): DTGVSQNPRHKITKRGQNVTFRCDPISEHNRLYWYRQTLGQGPEFLTYFQNEAQLEKSRLLSDRFSAERPKGSFSTLEIQRTEQGDSAMYLCASSFVGAIQETQYFGPGTRLLVL.

This clonotype was seen only a few times. The chain couples TRBV7-3 to TRBJ1-1; D gene uncertain. V was pared by 2 bases and J by 4 bases, with 17 bases between. Germline V CDR1 and CDR2: SGHTA, FQGTGA. This CDR3 contains 16 residues. CDR3 sequence: CASSLLPNNLGTEAFF. Here the CDR3 DNA reads TGTGCCAGCAGCTTACTACCCAACAACCTTGGCACTGAAGCTTTCTTT.

This clonotype appeared many times. The chain joins TRBV7-2 to TRBJ2-3; possible D gene TRBD2, 5 bases. Germline V gene lookup returns CDR1 SGHTA and CDR2 FQGNSA. V lost 0 bases and J 5 bases, leaving 6 bases between the germline ends. The CDR3 contains 13 residues. The CDR3 region is CASSLAGRDTQYF. In DNA, the CDR3 is TGTGCCAGCAGCTTAGCGGGGAGAGATACGCAGTATTTT. The entire variable domain, with the rest obtained from reference TRBV7-2 and TRBJ2-3, is as follows: GAGVSQSPSNKVTEKGKDVELRCDPISGHTALYWYRQSLGQGLEFLIYFQGNSAPDKSGLPSDRFSAERTGGSVSTLTIQRTQQEDSAVYLCASSLAGRDTQYFGPGTRLTVL.

In its sample, this clonotype was seen a few times. The chain employs TRBV11-2 and TRBJ2-2, with 9 positions matching TRBD2. CDR1 and CDR2 (germline): SGHAT, FQNNGV. CDR3 size: 15 residues. Trimming at V came to 11 bases and at J to 4 bases, leaving 11 bases not matched to a gene. This chain's CDR3 is CAGGAGGPLTGELFF. The CDR3 bases are TGTGCCGGTGGAGCGGGGGGTCCTCTCACCGGGGAGCTGTTTTTT.

The chain joins TRBV11-2 to TRBJ2-5; the D is unclear. Trimming took 4 bases from V and 5 from J, leaving 11 bases between them. Germline loops: CDR1 SGHAT, CDR2 FQNNGV. This CDR3 has 13 residues. The CDR3 sequence: CASSSGLGETQYF. As DNA, the CDR3 is TGTGCCAGCAGCTCTGGGCTTGGGGAGACCCAGTACTTC. Full variable domain (outside the CDR3, taken from reference TRBV11-2 and TRBJ2-5): EAGVAQSPRYKIIEKRQSVAFWCNPISGHATLYWYQQILGQGPKLLIQFQNNGVVDDSQLPKDRFSAERLKGVDSTLKIQPAKLEDSAVYLCASSSGLGETQYFGPGTRLLVL.

This clonotype was observed a few times. V and J are TRBV6-1 and TRBJ1-4; D gene ambiguous. CDR3 size: 14 residues. Trimming pared 7 bases from V and 11 bases from J, leaving 20 bases between. Germline CDR1 MNHNS, CDR2 SASEGT. CDR3 in DNA: TGTGCCAGCACCGTCGACACCTCAACCAAGAAACTGTTTTTT. This codes for CASTVDTSTKKLFF.

The chain links TRBV10-3 to TRBJ1-1, with D possibly matching TRBD1 (6 bases). The CDR3 extends over 15 amino acids. V was trimmed by 6 bases and J by 1 base, leaving 15 bases between them. Germline V gene data show CDR1 as ENHRY and CDR2 as SYGVKD. The CDR3, as DNA: TGTGCCATCAGGACGTCGGGACAACAGAACACTGAAGCTTTCTTT. Amino acid sequence: CAIRTSGQQNTEAFF.

This clonotype has a count of ten or more. The V call is TRBV6-6, the J call TRBJ1-1; D is unclear. Germline CDR1 MNHNY, CDR2 SVGAGI (reference sequence). V was trimmed by 5 bases and J by 5 bases, leaving 9 bases between them. The CDR3 runs 12 residues. The chain's CDR3 is CASSPDWTEAFF. The CDR3 DNA reads as TGTGCCAGCAGTCCTGACTGGACTGAAGCTTTCTTT.

There are a few counts of this clonotype. The chain is built from TRBV20-1 and TRBJ1-1; D is possibly TRBD1 (6 bases). CDR3 length equals 13 residues. The V gene lost 0 bases and the J gene lost 8 bases, with 13 bases spanning the gap. Germline V CDR1 and CDR2: DFQATT, SNEGSKA (reference sequence). The CDR3 loop reads CSARDKLQGEAFF. The CDR3 DNA reads TGCAGTGCTAGAGATAAGTTGCAGGGGGAAGCTTTCTTT.

This clonotype was counted ten times or more. The chain couples TRBV5-1 to TRBJ2-2, with TRBD2 matching 7 bases. Trimming removed 5 bases from V and 5 bases from J; junction bases left unmatched: 9. The CDR3 extends over 15 amino acids. Germline-derived CDR1 and CDR2 are SGHRS and YFSETQ. The CDR3 loop is CASRGEGPRTGELFF. The CDR3 coding sequence is TGCGCCAGCAGAGGGGAGGGCCCAAGGACCGGGGAGCTGTTTTTT. The full variable domain, in which reference TRBV5-1 and TRBJ2-2 provide the parts outside the CDR3, is KAGVTQTPRYLIKTRGQQVTLSCSPISGHRSVSWYQQTPGQGLQFLFEYFSETQRNKGNFPGRFSGRQFSNSRSEMNVSTLELGDSALYLCASRGEGPRTGELFFGEGSRLTVL.

This clonotype was counted ten times or more. The chain combines TRBV6-6 with TRBJ2-3, with TRBD2 matching over 9 bases. The germline V gene has CDR1 MNHNY and CDR2 SVGAGI (reference sequence). V lost 2 bases and J lost 6; bases outside the gene matches: 6. The CDR3 covers 15 residues. CDR3 DNA sequence: TGTGCCAGCAGTTACCGGCGGGGGGGCTCGGATACGCAGTATTTT. It specifies CASSYRRGGSDTQYF.

This clonotype was observed a handful of times. This sequence joins TRBV6-2 or TRBV6-3 and TRBJ2-7, with TRBD1 matching 9 bases. The CDR3 consists of 13 residues. V lost 6 bases, J lost 3 bases, and 3 bases stayed unmatched. Per germline, CDR1 MNHEY and CDR2 SVGEGT. The CDR3 DNA reads as TGTGCCAGCAGGCGGGACAGGGTCTACGAGCAGTACTTC. Its protein product is CASRRDRVYEQYF.

V gene TRBV2 combines with J gene TRBJ1-1; 8 bases match TRBD1. V was clipped by 4 bases and J by 4 bases; unmatched bases: 5. The germline V gene encodes CDR1 SNHLY and CDR2 FYNNEI. This CDR3 region has 14 residues. CDR3 DNA: TGTGCCAGCAGTGCCCAGGGGGCGCCCACTGAAGCTTTCTTT. Amino acids: CASSAQGAPTEAFF.

This clonotype was seen ten or more times. DNA of the CDR3: TGCAGCGTTGATGGTGGGGGGAACACTGAAGCTTTCTTT. Its translation is CSVDGGGNTEAFF. The chain recombines TRBV29-1 with TRBJ1-1; maybe TRBD1 (5 bases). The CDR3 loop spans 13 amino acids. Germline lookup yields CDR1 SQVTM and CDR2 ANQGSEA. The V end was cut by 3 bases, the J end by 1 base, with 9 bases between.

Ten or more counts support this clonotype. J is TRBJ2-2 and V is TRBV29-1; D not certain. Germline CDR1 SQVTM, CDR2 ANQGSEA. The length of the CDR3 is 13 residues. V shed 7 bases and J shed 0 bases, with 9 bases lying between them. The CDR3 sequence: CSAKTANTGELFF. CDR3 coding DNA: TGCAGCGCCAAGACGGCGAACACCGGGGAGCTGTTTTTT.

This clonotype was detected only a few times. V and J are TRBV20-1 and TRBJ2-7; 13 nucleotides match TRBD2. The CDR3 is made up of 14 amino acids. V lost 6 bases to trimming and J lost 3 bases; unmatched junction nucleotides: 5. Germline V CDR1 and CDR2: DFQATT, SNEGSKA (reference sequence). CDR3 loop: CSAARLAGGYEQYF. For the CDR3, the DNA is TGCAGTGCCGCCAGACTAGCGGGAGGCTACGAGCAGTACTTC.

There are many counts of this clonotype. The V gene is TRBV29-1, the J gene TRBJ2-2; 7 bases are shared with TRBD1. With 3 bases clipped from V and 5 bases from J, the junction kept 6 bases outside the gene matches. Germline CDR1 reads SQVTM; CDR2 reads ANQGSEA. This CDR3 has 14 amino acids. CDR3 amino acids: CSVDVTGMTGELFF. The DNA of the CDR3 is TGCAGCGTTGATGTGACAGGGATGACCGGGGAGCTGTTTTTT.